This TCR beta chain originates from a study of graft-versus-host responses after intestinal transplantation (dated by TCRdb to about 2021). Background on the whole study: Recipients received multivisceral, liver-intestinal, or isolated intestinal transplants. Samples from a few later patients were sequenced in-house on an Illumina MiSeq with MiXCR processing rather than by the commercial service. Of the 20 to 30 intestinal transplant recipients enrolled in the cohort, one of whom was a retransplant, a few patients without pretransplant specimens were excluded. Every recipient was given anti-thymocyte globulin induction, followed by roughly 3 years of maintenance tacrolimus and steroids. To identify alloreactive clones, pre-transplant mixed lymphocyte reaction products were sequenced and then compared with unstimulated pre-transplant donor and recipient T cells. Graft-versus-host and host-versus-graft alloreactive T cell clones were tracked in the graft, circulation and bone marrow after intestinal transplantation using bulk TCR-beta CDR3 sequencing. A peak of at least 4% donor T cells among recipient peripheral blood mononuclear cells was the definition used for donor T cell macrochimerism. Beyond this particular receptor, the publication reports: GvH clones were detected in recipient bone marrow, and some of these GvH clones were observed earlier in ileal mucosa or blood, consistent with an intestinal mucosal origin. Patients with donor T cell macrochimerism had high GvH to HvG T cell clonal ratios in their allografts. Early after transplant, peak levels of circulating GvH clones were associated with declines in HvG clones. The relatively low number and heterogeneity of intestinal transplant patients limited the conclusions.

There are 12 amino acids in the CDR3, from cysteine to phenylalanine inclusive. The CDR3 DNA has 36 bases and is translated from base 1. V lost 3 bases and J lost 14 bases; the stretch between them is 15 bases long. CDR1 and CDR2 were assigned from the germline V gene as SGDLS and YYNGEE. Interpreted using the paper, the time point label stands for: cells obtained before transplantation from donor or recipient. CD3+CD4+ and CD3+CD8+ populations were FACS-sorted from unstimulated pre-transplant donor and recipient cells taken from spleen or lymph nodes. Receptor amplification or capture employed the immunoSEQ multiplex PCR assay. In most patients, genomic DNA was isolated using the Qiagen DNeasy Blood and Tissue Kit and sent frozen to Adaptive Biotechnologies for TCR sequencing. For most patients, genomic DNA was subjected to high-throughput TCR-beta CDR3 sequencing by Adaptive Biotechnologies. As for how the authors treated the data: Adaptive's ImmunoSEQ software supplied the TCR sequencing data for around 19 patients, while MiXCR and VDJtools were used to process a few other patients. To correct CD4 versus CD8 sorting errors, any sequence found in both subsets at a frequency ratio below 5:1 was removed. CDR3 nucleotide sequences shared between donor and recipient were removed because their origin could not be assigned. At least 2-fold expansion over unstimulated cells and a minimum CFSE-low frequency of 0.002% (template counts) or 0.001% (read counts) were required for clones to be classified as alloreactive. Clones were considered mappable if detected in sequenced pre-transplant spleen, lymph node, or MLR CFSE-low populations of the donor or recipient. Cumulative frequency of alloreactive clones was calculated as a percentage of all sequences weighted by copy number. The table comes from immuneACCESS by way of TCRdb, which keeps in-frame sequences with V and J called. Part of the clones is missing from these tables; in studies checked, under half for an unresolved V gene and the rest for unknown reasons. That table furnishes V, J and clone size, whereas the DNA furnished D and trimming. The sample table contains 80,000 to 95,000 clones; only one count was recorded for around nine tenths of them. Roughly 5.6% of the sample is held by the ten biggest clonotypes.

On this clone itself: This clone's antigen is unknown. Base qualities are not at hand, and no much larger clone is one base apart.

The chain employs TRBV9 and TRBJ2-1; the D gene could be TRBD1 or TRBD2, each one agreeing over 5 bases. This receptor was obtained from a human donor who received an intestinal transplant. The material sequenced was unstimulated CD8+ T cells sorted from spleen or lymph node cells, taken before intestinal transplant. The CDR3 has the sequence CASSDGTALKFF. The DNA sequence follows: TGTGCCAGCAGCGACGGGACGGCTTTGAAGTTCTTC.